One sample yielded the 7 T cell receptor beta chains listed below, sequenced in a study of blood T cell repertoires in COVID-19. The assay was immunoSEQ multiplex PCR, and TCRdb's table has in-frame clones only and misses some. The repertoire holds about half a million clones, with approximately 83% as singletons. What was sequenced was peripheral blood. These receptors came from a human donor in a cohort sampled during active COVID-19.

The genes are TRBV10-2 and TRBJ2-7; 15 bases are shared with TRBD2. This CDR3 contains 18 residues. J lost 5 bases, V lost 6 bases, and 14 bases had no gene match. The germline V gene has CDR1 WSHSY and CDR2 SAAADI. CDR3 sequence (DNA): TGCGCCAGCAGCCGCGGACTAGCGGGAGGGCCATCCCCGGACGAGCAGTACTTC. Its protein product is CASSRGLAGGPSPDEQYF.

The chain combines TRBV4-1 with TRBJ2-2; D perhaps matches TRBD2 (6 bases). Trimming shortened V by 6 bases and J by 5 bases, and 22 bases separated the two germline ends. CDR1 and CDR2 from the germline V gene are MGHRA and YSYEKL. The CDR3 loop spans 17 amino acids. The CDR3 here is CASSPFSRDSYTGELFF. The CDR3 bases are TGCGCCAGCAGTCCTTTTTCCCGGGACTCCTATACCGGGGAGCTGTTTTTT.

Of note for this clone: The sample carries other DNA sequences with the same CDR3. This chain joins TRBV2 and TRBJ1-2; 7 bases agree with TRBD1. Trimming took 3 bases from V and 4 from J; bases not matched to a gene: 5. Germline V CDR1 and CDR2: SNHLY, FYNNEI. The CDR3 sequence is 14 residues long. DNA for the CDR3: TGTGCCAGCAGTGATGGCCAGGGGGTCTATGGCTACACCTTC. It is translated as CASSDGQGVYGYTF.

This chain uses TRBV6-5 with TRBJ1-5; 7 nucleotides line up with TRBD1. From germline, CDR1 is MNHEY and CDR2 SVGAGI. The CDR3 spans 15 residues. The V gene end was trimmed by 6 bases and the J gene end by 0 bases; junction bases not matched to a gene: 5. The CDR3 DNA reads TGTGCCAGCAGAGGACAGGTCAATAGCAATCAGCCCCAGCATTTT. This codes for CASRGQVNSNQPQHF.

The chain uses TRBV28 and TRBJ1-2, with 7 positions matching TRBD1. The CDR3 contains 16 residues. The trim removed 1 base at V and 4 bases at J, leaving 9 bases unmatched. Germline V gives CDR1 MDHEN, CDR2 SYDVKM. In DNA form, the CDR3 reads TGTGCCAGCAGTTTATCGGGGACAGATTTATCCTATGGCTACACCTTC. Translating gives CASSLSGTDLSYGYTF.

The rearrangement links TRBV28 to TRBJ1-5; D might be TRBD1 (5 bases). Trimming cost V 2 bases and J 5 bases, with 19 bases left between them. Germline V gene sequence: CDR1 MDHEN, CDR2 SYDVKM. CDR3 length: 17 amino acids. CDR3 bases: TGTGCCAGCAGTTTAATTCTAGCGGGGGACCCGGATCAGCCCCAGCATTTT. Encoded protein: CASSLILAGDPDQPQHF.

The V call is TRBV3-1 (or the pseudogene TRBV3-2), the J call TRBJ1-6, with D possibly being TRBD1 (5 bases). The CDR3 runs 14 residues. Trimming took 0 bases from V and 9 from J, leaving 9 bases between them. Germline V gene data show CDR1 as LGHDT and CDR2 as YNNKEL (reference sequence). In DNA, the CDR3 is TGTGCCAGCAGCCAAGAAGGGGTAGGTTCACCCCTCCACTTT. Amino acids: CASSQEGVGSPLHF.